This T cell receptor (beta chain) comes out of a study of shared clonotypes between healthy human individuals. Note on this clone: Its antigen is currently unknown.

The study, taken as a whole, reports: Clonotypes shared by all four sorted-subset donors had higher generation probabilities than non-shared clonotypes. Genetic and exposure-history diversity was limited by the few donors.

The CDR3 has 13 amino acids. Trimming removed 2 bases at V and 5 bases at J, with 9 bases between. Germline CDR1 is WNHNN and CDR2 is SYGVQD (reference sequence). TCRdb's table, derived via immunoSEQ multiplex PCR, lists solely in-frame clones and lacks some. The repertoire holds about 1 million clones, 75% seen once, with 1.5% in the top ten. Sequenced input: memory CD4+ T cells sorted from blood. Subset described: CD45RA-negative fraction. The TCR comes from a man between 18 and 29 years old in good health. The chain employs TRBV10-1 and TRBJ1-2; a possible D gene is TRBD1 (5 bases). The CDR3 nucleotides read TGCGCCAGCAGTGAGGCCGAGGGGTATGGCTACACCTTC. Residues: CASSEAEGYGYTF.